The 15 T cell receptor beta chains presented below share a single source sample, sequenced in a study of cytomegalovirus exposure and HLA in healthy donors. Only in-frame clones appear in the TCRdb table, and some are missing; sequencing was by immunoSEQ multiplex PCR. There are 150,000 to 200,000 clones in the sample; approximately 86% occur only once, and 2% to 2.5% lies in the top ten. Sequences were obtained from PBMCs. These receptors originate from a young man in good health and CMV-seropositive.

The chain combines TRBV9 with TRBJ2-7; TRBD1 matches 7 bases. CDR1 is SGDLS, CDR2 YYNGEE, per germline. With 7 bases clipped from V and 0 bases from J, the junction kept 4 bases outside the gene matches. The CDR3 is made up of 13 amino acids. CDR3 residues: CASQDRVSYEQYF. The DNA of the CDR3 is TGTGCCAGCCAAGACAGGGTCTCCTACGAGCAGTACTTC.

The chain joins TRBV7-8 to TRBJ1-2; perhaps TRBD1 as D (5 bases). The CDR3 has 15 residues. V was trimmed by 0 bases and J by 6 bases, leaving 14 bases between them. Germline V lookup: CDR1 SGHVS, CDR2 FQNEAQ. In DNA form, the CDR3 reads TGTGCCAGCAGCTTAGCAAGGGGCGCCCCCCATGGCTACACCTTC. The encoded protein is CASSLARGAPHGYTF.

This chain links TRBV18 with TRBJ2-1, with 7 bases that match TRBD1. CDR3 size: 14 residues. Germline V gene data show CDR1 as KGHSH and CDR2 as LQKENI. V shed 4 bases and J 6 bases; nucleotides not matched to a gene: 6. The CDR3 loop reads CASSLQGLGNEQFF. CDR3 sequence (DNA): TGTGCCAGCTCACTACAGGGGTTGGGCAATGAGCAGTTCTTC.

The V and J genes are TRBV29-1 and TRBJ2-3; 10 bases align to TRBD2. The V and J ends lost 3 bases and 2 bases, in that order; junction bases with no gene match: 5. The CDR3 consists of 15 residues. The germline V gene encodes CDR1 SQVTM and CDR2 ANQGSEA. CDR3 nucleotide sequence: TGCAGCGTTGATCCTAGCGGGGGATACACAGATACGCAGTATTTT. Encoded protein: CSVDPSGGYTDTQYF.

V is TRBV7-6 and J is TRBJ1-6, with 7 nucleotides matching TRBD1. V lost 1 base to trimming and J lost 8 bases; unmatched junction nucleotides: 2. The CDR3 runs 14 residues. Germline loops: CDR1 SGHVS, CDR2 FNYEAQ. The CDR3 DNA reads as TGTGCCAGCAGCTTAGAGCAGGGGGATTCACCCCTCCACTTT. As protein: CASSLEQGDSPLHF. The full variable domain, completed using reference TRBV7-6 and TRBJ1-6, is GAGVSQSPRYKVTKRGQDVALRCDPISGHVSLYWYRQALGQGPEFLTYFNYEAQQDKSGLPNDRFSAERPEGSISTLTIQRTEQRDSAMYRCASSLEQGDSPLHFGNGTRLTVT.

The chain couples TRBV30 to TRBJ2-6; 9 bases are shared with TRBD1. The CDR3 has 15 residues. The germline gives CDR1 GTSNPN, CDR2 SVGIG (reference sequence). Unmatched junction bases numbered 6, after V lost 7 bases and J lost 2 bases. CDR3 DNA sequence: TGTGCCTTCCGGGACAGGGCTGCTGGGGCCAACGTCCTGACTTTC. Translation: CAFRDRAAGANVLTF.

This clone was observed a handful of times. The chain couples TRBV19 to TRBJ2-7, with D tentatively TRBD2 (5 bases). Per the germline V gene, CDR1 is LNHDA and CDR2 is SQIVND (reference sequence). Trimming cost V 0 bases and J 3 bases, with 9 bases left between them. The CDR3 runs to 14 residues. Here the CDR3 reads CASSIDHRGYEQYF. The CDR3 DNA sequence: TGTGCCAGTAGTATAGATCACCGGGGCTACGAGCAGTACTTC.

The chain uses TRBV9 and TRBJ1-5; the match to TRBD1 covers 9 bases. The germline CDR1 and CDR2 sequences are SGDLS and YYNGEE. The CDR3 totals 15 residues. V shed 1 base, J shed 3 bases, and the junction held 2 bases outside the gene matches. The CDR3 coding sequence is TGTGCCAGCAGCGTAACAGGGGGCTTCAATCAGCCCCAGCATTTT. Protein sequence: CASSVTGGFNQPQHF.

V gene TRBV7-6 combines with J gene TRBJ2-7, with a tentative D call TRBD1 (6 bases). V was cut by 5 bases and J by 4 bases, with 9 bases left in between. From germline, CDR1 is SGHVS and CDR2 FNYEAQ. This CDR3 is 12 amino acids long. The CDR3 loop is CASSEGGYEQYF. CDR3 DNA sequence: TGTGCCAGCAGCGAAGGGGGTTACGAGCAGTACTTC.

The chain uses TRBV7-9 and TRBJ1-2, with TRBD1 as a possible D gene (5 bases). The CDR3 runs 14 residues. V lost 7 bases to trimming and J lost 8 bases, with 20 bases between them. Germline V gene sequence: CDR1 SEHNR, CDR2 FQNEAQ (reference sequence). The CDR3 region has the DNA TGTGCCAGCACCCCACCAGGGCGGTCTTTGGGCTACACCTTC. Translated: CASTPPGRSLGYTF.

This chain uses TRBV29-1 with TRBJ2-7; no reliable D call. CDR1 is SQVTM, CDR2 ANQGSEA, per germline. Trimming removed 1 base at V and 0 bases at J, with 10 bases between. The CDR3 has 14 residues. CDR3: CSVEASTDSYEQYF. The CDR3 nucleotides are TGCAGCGTTGAAGCGTCAACAGACTCCTACGAGCAGTACTTC.

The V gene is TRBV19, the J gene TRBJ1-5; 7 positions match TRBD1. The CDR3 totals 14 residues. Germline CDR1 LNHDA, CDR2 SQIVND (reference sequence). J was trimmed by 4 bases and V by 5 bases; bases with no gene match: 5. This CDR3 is CASSHTGVNQPQHF. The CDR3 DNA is TGTGCCAGTAGTCATACAGGGGTGAATCAGCCCCAGCATTTT.

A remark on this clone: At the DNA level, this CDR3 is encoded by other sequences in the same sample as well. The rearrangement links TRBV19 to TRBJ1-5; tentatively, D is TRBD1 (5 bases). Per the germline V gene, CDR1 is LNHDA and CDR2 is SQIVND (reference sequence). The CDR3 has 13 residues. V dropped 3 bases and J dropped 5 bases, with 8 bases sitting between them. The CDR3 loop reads CASSIGRDQPQHF. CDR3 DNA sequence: TGTGCCAGTAGTATTGGCAGGGATCAGCCCCAGCATTTT.

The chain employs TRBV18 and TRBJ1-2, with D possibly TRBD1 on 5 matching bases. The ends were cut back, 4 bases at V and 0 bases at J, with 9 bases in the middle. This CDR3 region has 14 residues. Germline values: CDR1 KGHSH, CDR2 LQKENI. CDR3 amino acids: CASSLTESNYGYTF. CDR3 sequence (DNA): TGTGCCAGCTCACTGACAGAGTCTAACTATGGCTACACCTTC.

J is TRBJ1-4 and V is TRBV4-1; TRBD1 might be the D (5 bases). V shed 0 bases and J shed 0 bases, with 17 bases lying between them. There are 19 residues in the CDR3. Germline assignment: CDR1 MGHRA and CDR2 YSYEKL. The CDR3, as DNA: TGCGCCAGCAGCCAAGAAGGTCTAAGGGGCAGTCCAACTAATGAAAAACTGTTTTTT. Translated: CASSQEGLRGSPTNEKLFF.